These T cell receptor beta chains were read from a single sample in a study of control samples from healthy donors and cancer patients. Method: immunoSEQ multiplex PCR; TCRdb's copy keeps in-frame clones and lacks some. Altogether fewer than 120,000 clones are present, approximately 87% being singletons, with the ten largest covering approximately 3.7%. The sequenced sample was PBMCs. All receptors derive from a woman in her sixties or seventies with lung cancer. Each CDR3 is given with its conserved first and last residue. The D gene is left open where the match is weak. Clone size is not always given. Where it is, it says once, few, many or a class for expanded clones.

j_call: TRBJ1-2; v_call: TRBV6-5; d_call: TRBD1; clone_size: once; cdr3_nt: TGTGCCAGCACTACACAGGGGAGTATGAACTATGGCTACACCTTC; cdr3_aa: CASTTQGSMNYGYTF
j_call: TRBJ2-5; v_call: TRBV7-8; d_call: .; clone_size: once; cdr3_nt: TGTGCCAGCAGCCCCCGGGACACAAACTGGCGGGACGAGACCCAGTACTTC; cdr3_aa: CASSPRDTNWRDETQYF
j_call: TRBJ1-4; v_call: TRBV5-5; d_call: .; clone_size: .; cdr3_nt: TGTGCCAGCAGCTTCTCGGGGACTAATGAAAAACTGTTTTTT; cdr3_aa: CASSFSGTNEKLFF
j_call: TRBJ2-4; v_call: TRBV9; d_call: TRBD1; clone_size: .; cdr3_nt: TGTGCCAGCAGCGTAGATGGGACAGGGGTTTCCGGAAACATTCAGTACTTC; cdr3_aa: CASSVDGTGVSGNIQYF
j_call: TRBJ2-3; v_call: TRBV5-1; d_call: .; clone_size: .; cdr3_nt: TGCGCCAGCAGCTGGGAGAGCACAGATACGCAGTATTTT; cdr3_aa: CASSWESTDTQYF
j_call: TRBJ1-2; v_call: TRBV19; d_call: .; clone_size: .; cdr3_nt: TGTGCCAGTAGTATAAACCGGGGGGAAGGTGGCTACACCTTC; cdr3_aa: CASSINRGEGGYTF
j_call: TRBJ1-5; v_call: TRBV7-8; d_call: .; clone_size: once; cdr3_nt: TGTGCCAGCAGCTTAAGAAGATTCGTTCGGACTGAGGGCAATCAGCCCCAGCATTTT; cdr3_aa: CASSLRRFVRTEGNQPQHF
j_call: TRBJ2-7; v_call: TRBV27; d_call: .; clone_size: .; cdr3_nt: TGTGCCAGCAGTCCCCTACAGGGCTACGAGCAGTACTTC; cdr3_aa: CASSPLQGYEQYF
j_call: TRBJ1-4; v_call: TRBV7-9; d_call: .; clone_size: .; cdr3_nt: TGTGCCAGCAGCCGTCCAGGGGCAGGTGAAAAACTGTTTTTT; cdr3_aa: CASSRPGAGEKLFF
j_call: TRBJ1-1; v_call: TRBV11-2; d_call: .; clone_size: .; cdr3_nt: TGTGCCAGCAGCTTAGATCTACCGTGGGGGGGTATCACTGAAGCTTTCTTT; cdr3_aa: CASSLDLPWGGITEAFF
j_call: TRBJ1-4; v_call: TRBV29-1; d_call: TRBD1; clone_size: .; cdr3_nt: TGCAGCGTTGAAGGGACAGGGCGGGAAAAACTGTTTTTT; cdr3_aa: CSVEGTGREKLFF
j_call: TRBJ2-3; v_call: TRBV19; d_call: .; clone_size: once; cdr3_nt: TGTGCCAGTTCTAAAGGGCAGGGGTCCACAGATACGCAGTATTTT; cdr3_aa: CASSKGQGSTDTQYF
j_call: TRBJ2-2; v_call: TRBV24-1; d_call: TRBD1; clone_size: once; cdr3_nt: TGTGCCACCAGTGATCCTACCCAAGGACAGGGGGCGAACACCGGGGAGCTGTTTTTT; cdr3_aa: CATSDPTQGQGANTGELFF
j_call: TRBJ2-7; v_call: TRBV7-8; d_call: TRBD2; clone_size: .; cdr3_nt: TGTGCCAGCAGCTTATCGGGACTATCCGAGCAGTACTTC; cdr3_aa: CASSLSGLSEQYF
j_call: TRBJ2-2; v_call: TRBV4-2; d_call: .; clone_size: once; cdr3_nt: TGTGCCAGCAGCCAAGGGGTGGGGGTGGACACCGGGGAGCTGTTTTTT; cdr3_aa: CASSQGVGVDTGELFF
j_call: TRBJ1-6; v_call: TRBV30; d_call: TRBD1; clone_size: .; cdr3_nt: TGTGCCTGGCGAACCGGCGGGACAGGGGATAATTCACCCCTCCACTTT; cdr3_aa: CAWRTGGTGDNSPLHF
j_call: TRBJ2-1; v_call: TRBV7-8; d_call: .; clone_size: .; cdr3_nt: TGTGCCAGCAGCCTCCCTGGCGGGGCCTACAATGAGCAGTTCTTC; cdr3_aa: CASSLPGGAYNEQFF
j_call: TRBJ2-7; v_call: TRBV19; d_call: .; clone_size: .; cdr3_nt: TGTGCCAGTAGTATCGGTGGAGGGTCCTACGAGCAGTACTTC; cdr3_aa: CASSIGGGSYEQYF
j_call: TRBJ2-3; v_call: TRBV5-4; d_call: TRBD2; clone_size: .; cdr3_nt: TGTGCCAGCAGCGAGGGACTAGCGGGAGTTACAGATACGCAGTATTTT; cdr3_aa: CASSEGLAGVTDTQYF
j_call: TRBJ2-1; v_call: TRBV19; d_call: TRBD2; clone_size: .; cdr3_nt: TGTGCCAGTAGTATAGAGGGACTAGCGGGAGTTGCGGGGGCGTCTTACAATGAGCAGTTCTTC; cdr3_aa: CASSIEGLAGVAGASYNEQFF
j_call: TRBJ1-4; v_call: TRBV19; d_call: .; clone_size: .; cdr3_nt: TGTGCCAGTAGTATATCTGGAGGGTCGACTAATGAAAAACTGTTTTTT; cdr3_aa: CASSISGGSTNEKLFF
j_call: TRBJ2-4; v_call: TRBV19; d_call: .; clone_size: .; cdr3_nt: TGTGCCAGTAGACCCGGGCGGGCCAAAAACATTCAGTACTTC; cdr3_aa: CASRPGRAKNIQYF
j_call: TRBJ2-5; v_call: TRBV5-1; d_call: .; clone_size: .; cdr3_nt: TGCGCCAGCAGCCGGGGACTCCAAGAGACCCAGTACTTC; cdr3_aa: CASSRGLQETQYF
j_call: TRBJ2-6; v_call: TRBV28; d_call: .; clone_size: .; cdr3_nt: TGTGCCAGCAGTTTGGGGGGTTCAGGGGCCAACGTCCTGACTTTC; cdr3_aa: CASSLGGSGANVLTF
j_call: TRBJ2-7; v_call: TRBV28; d_call: .; clone_size: .; cdr3_nt: TGTGCCAGCAGTCCTCCAGTCGACGAGCAGTACTTC; cdr3_aa: CASSPPVDEQYF
j_call: TRBJ2-5; v_call: TRBV19; d_call: TRBD2; clone_size: once; cdr3_nt: TGTGCCAGTAGCCATGGGAGGGACCCCCAAGAGACCCAGTACTTC; cdr3_aa: CASSHGRDPQETQYF
j_call: TRBJ1-2; v_call: TRBV5-6; d_call: .; clone_size: .; cdr3_nt: TGTGCCAGCAGCGAGGGTTGGTCAGGATCCTATGGCTACACCTTC; cdr3_aa: CASSEGWSGSYGYTF